These 23 T cell receptor beta chains originate from one sample sequenced in a study of shared clonotypes between healthy human individuals. Produced via immunoSEQ multiplex PCR; TCRdb's table is partial and in-frame only. This table holds about 1.1 million clones, 70% to 80% found once. Sequencing was performed on memory CD4+ T cells from PBMCs. Sample subset: CD45RA-negative fraction. The receptors were gathered from a man between 18 and 35 years old in good health. Some clones in this sample may be carry-over from other donors' samples.

The rearrangement links TRBV28 to TRBJ2-5; a weak D match, TRBD2 (5 bases). The CDR3 has 14 residues. V lost 8 bases and J 2 bases, leaving 15 bases between the germline ends. CDR1 and CDR2 from the germline V gene are MDHEN and SYDVKM. CDR3 residues: CASAHRTFQETQYF. The CDR3 DNA reads as TGTGCCAGCGCTCACCGGACTTTTCAAGAGACCCAGTACTTC.

V and J are TRBV19 and TRBJ2-3; 9 bases match TRBD1. This CDR3 spans 15 amino acids. The V gene's germline CDR1 is LNHDA and CDR2 SQIVND (reference sequence). Trimming took 6 bases from V and 6 from J; bases not matched to a gene: 10. As DNA, the CDR3 is TGTGCCAGTAGCGGCCGGGACAGGGAGGTGGATACGCAGTATTTT. It is translated as CASSGRDREVDTQYF.

The rearrangement links TRBV2 to TRBJ1-2; D is ambiguous. CDR3 size: 13 residues. Deletions cut 5 bases from V and 4 bases from J, with 11 bases between. The germline V gene encodes CDR1 SNHLY and CDR2 FYNNEI. The CDR3 here is CASSPAGAYGYTF. CDR3 DNA: TGTGCCAGCAGTCCCGCAGGTGCCTATGGCTACACCTTC.

In DNA form, the CDR3 reads TGTGCCAGCAGTTTATCAGGGGGGGATCAGCCCCAGCATTTT. Its translation: CASSLSGGDQPQHF. V gene TRBV28 combines with J gene TRBJ1-5, with TRBD1 matching over 7 bases. The CDR3 has 14 residues. Germline V gives CDR1 MDHEN, CDR2 SYDVKM. J gave up 5 bases and V 1 base, and 2 bases lay outside the gene matches.

This sequence joins TRBV9 and TRBJ2-3; D is undetermined. The V end lost 3 bases, the J end lost 2 bases, and 7 bases lay between the germline ends. This CDR3 has 13 amino acids. Germline V gene sequence: CDR1 SGDLS, CDR2 YYNGEE. As DNA, the CDR3 is TGTGCCAGCAGCGGCACGGTCACAGATACGCAGTATTTT. Amino acid sequence: CASSGTVTDTQYF.

This clone was counted once. A read error likely explains this, since a far larger clone differs by one base. The chain employs TRBV29-1 and TRBJ1-4; no clear D. CDR3 length equals 11 residues. CDR1 and CDR2 (germline): SQVTM, ANQGSEA. The CDR3 spells CSVDKGEKLSF. CDR3 nucleotide sequence: TGCAGCGTTGATAAAGGAGAAAAACTGTCTTTT.

Only one count was recorded for this clone. The chain recombines TRBV28 with TRBJ1-4; 8 bases map to TRBD1. Per germline, CDR1 MDHEN and CDR2 SYDVKM. The junction had 6 bases not matched to a gene; V was cut back by 6 bases and J by 6 bases. The CDR3 spans 14 residues. CDR3 nucleotides: TGTGCCAGCAGGGGTGGACAGGGATATGAAAAACTGTTTTTT. Amino acids: CASRGGQGYEKLFF.

This clone was detected only a few times. Other DNA sequences within the sample encode an identical CDR3. The chain couples TRBV5-4 to TRBJ2-3, with TRBD1 identical over 10 bases. V gave up 5 bases and J gave up 4 bases; unmatched junction bases: 4. The CDR3 is 14 residues long. Germline V lookup: CDR1 SGHNT, CDR2 YYREEE (reference sequence). The CDR3 coding sequence is TGTGCCAGCAGTCGGGACAGGGGATCAGATACGCAGTATTTT. Its protein product is CASSRDRGSDTQYF.

The table lists this clone with a few counts. This chain links TRBV7-3 with TRBJ2-1; 9 bases line up with TRBD2. This CDR3 contains 16 residues. CDR1 and CDR2 (germline): SGHTA, FQGTGA. The J segment lost 7 bases and the V segment lost 5 bases, leaving 12 bases of the junction unmatched. CDR3 sequence reads: CASSDGSGRLYNEQFF. CDR3 sequence (DNA): TGTGCCAGCAGCGACGGCAGCGGGAGGTTATATAATGAGCAGTTCTTC.

The chain employs TRBV29-1 and TRBJ2-7; no firm D call. The CDR3 contains 12 residues. CDR1 and CDR2 (germline): SQVTM, ANQGSEA. Trimming left V 3 bases short and J 5 bases short, with 11 bases between. The CDR3 DNA reads TGCAGCGTTGAGTCCATCCCCAACGAGCAGTACTTC. As protein: CSVESIPNEQYF.

This clone showed up many times. This chain uses TRBV28 with TRBJ2-7; 11 nucleotides align to TRBD2. The germline gives CDR1 MDHEN, CDR2 SYDVKM. CDR3 length equals 15 residues. Unmatched junction bases numbered 7, after V lost 6 bases and J lost 3 bases. Here the CDR3 DNA reads TGTGCCAGCAGGGCTAGCGGGAGGACTATCTACGAGCAGTACTTC. This sequence encodes CASRASGRTIYEQYF.

The chain couples TRBV7-2 to TRBJ1-2; D possibly corresponds to TRBD1 (6 bases). CDR1 and CDR2 from the germline V gene are SGHTA and FQGNSA. V was clipped by 3 bases and J by 5 bases, with 10 bases between them. The CDR3 covers 13 residues. The CDR3 protein is CASSLGAPYGYTF. In nucleotides, the CDR3 is TGTGCCAGCAGCTTGGGGGCTCCGTATGGCTACACCTTC.

This chain uses TRBV4-1 with TRBJ2-2, with a possible D match to TRBD2 (8 bases). V shed 0 bases and J shed 7 bases, with 27 bases lying between them. This CDR3 spans 20 amino acids. The germline gives CDR1 MGHRA, CDR2 YSYEKL. This CDR3 reads CASSQDLRGYSGVAIGELFF. CDR3 nucleotide sequence: TGCGCCAGCAGCCAAGATCTCAGGGGGTATAGCGGGGTCGCTATCGGGGAGCTGTTTTTT.

This clone turned up a few times. Other nucleotide sequences from this sample produce the same CDR3. The genes are TRBV5-1 and TRBJ2-5; TRBD1 might be the D (5 bases). The length of the CDR3 is 14 residues. The ends were cut back, 0 bases at V and 3 bases at J, with 9 bases in the middle. Germline lookup yields CDR1 SGHRS and CDR2 YFSETQ. CDR3 residues: CASSLGGGEETQYF. CDR3 nucleotide sequence: TGCGCCAGCAGCTTGGGGGGCGGAGAAGAGACCCAGTACTTC.

At least ten counts were recorded for this clone. The V call is TRBV14, the J call TRBJ2-7, with 7 bases matching TRBD2. CDR1 and CDR2 (germline): SGHDN, FVKESK. This CDR3 contains 16 residues. The J segment lost 0 bases and the V segment lost 4 bases, leaving 9 bases of the junction unmatched. CDR3 residues: CASSPRWASGSYEQYF. CDR3 in DNA: TGTGCCAGCAGCCCTCGGTGGGCTAGCGGCTCCTACGAGCAGTACTTC.

The chain joins TRBV27 to TRBJ1-2, with D uncertain. The V and J ends lost 3 bases and 2 bases respectively, with 13 bases between them. This CDR3 has 15 amino acids. Germline CDR1 is MNHEY and CDR2 is SMNVEV (reference sequence). In DNA form, the CDR3 reads TGTGCCAGCAGTTTTCGGAGGCTGGAGAACTATGGCTACACCTTC. This codes for CASSFRRLENYGYTF.

This chain connects TRBV28 to TRBJ2-5, with 10 bases identical to TRBD2. The germline gives CDR1 MDHEN, CDR2 SYDVKM. The CDR3 covers 14 residues. V trimming: 6 bases; J trimming: 7 bases; junction bases outside the gene matches: 8. In nucleotides, the CDR3 is TGTGCCAGCAGAAGGCTAGCGGGGGCCGGGACCCAGTACTTC. It is translated as CASRRLAGAGTQYF.

The chain employs TRBV6-5 and TRBJ1-2; D not certain. This CDR3 is 14 amino acids long. V lost 4 bases and J 1 base, leaving 10 bases between the germline ends. CDR1 MNHEY and CDR2 SVGAGI come from the germline V gene. The CDR3, as DNA: TGTGCCAGCAGTTCAACCCTCGGTAACTATGGCTACACCTTC. Protein product: CASSSTLGNYGYTF.

V is TRBV27 and J is TRBJ2-7; D possibly corresponds to TRBD2 (7 bases). Trimming took 1 base from V and 5 from J, leaving 9 bases between them. The length of the CDR3 is 13 residues. Germline CDR1 is MNHEY and CDR2 is SMNVEV (reference sequence). The CDR3 coding sequence is TGTGCCAGCAGTTTATGGGGGGGGCACGAGCAGTACTTC. This translates into CASSLWGGHEQYF.

The CDR3 bases are TGTGCCAGCAGCTACGGGAGCCAAGATACGCAGTATTTT. Amino acids: CASSYGSQDTQYF. The V and J genes are TRBV9 and TRBJ2-3; D is possibly TRBD2 (6 bases). V was pared by 4 bases and J by 5 bases, with 11 bases between. From germline, CDR1 is SGDLS and CDR2 YYNGEE. The CDR3 consists of 13 residues. Combining the CDR3 with reference TRBV9 and TRBJ2-3 gives the whole variable domain DSGVTQTPKHLITATGQRVTLRCSPRSGDLSVYWYQQSLDQGLQFLIQYYNGEERAKGNILERFSAQQFPDLHSELNLSSLELGDSALYFCASSYGSQDTQYFGPGTRLTVL.

The genes are TRBV19 and TRBJ2-1; no definite D call. The CDR3 has 18 residues. The V gene lost 1 base and the J gene lost 0 bases, with 16 bases spanning the gap. Germline values: CDR1 LNHDA, CDR2 SQIVND (reference sequence). Written as DNA, the CDR3 is TGTGCCAGTAGTATAGGCAAGGTAGGCAGAGTCTCCTACAATGAGCAGTTCTTC. It encodes CASSIGKVGRVSYNEQFF.

J is TRBJ1-1 and V is TRBV28, with no clear D. This CDR3 comprises 15 residues. Trimming took 8 bases from V and 0 from J, leaving 16 bases between them. CDR1 MDHEN and CDR2 SYDVKM come from the germline V gene. The CDR3 is CASRVDPTLNTEAFF. The CDR3 coding sequence is TGTGCCAGCCGAGTCGACCCCACCCTGAACACTGAAGCTTTCTTT. The full variable domain, rest sourced from reference TRBV28 and TRBJ1-1, is DVKVTQSSRYLVKRTGEKVFLECVQDMDHENMFWYRQDPGLGLRLIYFSYDVKMKEKGDIPEGYSVSREKKERFSLILESASTNQTSMYLCASRVDPTLNTEAFFGQGTRLTVV.

The rearrangement links TRBV2 to TRBJ1-2, with D possibly TRBD1 on 6 matching bases. The V gene's germline CDR1 is SNHLY and CDR2 FYNNEI. The CDR3 consists of 13 residues. The V and J ends lost 3 bases and 8 bases respectively, with 13 bases between them. CDR3 DNA sequence: TGTGCCAGCAGTGATTCTTGGAGGGGGGGCTACACCTTC. This sequence encodes CASSDSWRGGYTF.